Each of the 8 T cell receptor beta chains below was sequenced from the same sample in a study of T cell repertoires in cytomegalovirus infection. The antigens of these receptors remain unknown. TCRdb re-called the reads through MiXCR, storing one row per CDR3 protein. The table records 100,000 to 150,000 distinct CDR3 sequences, 25% to 35% of them present only once. The specimen was CD8+ T cells from cultured PBMCs, collected from culture after CMV antigen stimulation. These receptors were collected from a human donor in good health (CMV status not recorded). Some clones in this sample may be carry-over from other donors' samples.

The chain links TRBV25-1 to TRBJ1-2, with 7 nucleotides matching TRBD1. V shed 4 bases, J shed 5 bases, and the junction held 10 bases outside the gene matches. Per the germline V gene, CDR1 is MGHDK and CDR2 is SYGVNS. The CDR3 extends over 15 amino acids. CDR3 amino acids: CASSGYQQGFYGYTF. CDR3 coding DNA: TGTGCCAGCAGTGGGTATCAACAGGGGTTTTATGGCTACACCTTC.

This clonotype showed up many times. V is TRBV7-2 and J is TRBJ1-6; TRBD1 matches 10 bases. CDR1 and CDR2 (germline): SGHTA, FQGNSA. V lost 4 bases to trimming and J lost 5 bases; unmatched junction nucleotides: 2. The CDR3 sequence is 15 residues long. For the CDR3, the DNA is TGTGCCAGCAGCTGGGACAGGGGTAATAATTCACCCCTCCACTTT. Amino acids: CASSWDRGNNSPLHF.

This sequence joins TRBV7-8 and TRBJ2-5; D is perhaps TRBD1 or TRBD2 (5 bases each). CDR1 is SGHVS and CDR2 is FQNEAQ in the germline V gene. This CDR3 is 15 amino acids long. V was shortened by 3 bases and J by 0 bases, with 11 bases between the two germline ends. CDR3 in DNA: TGTGCCAGCAGCTTGCCGCAGGGACACCAAGAGACCCAGTACTTC. It specifies CASSLPQGHQETQYF.

This clonotype was seen a few times. The gene calls are TRBV12-3 or TRBV12-4 and TRBJ2-7, with no clear D. CDR3 length: 13 amino acids. Trimming removed 6 bases at V and 5 bases at J, with 14 bases between. The CDR3 DNA follows: TGTGCCAGCAGCCTGGTGGGGATCCACGAGCAGTACTTC. Protein product: CASSLVGIHEQYF.

CDR3 in amino acids: CASSGRDSSYEQYF. Written as DNA, the CDR3 is TGTGCCAGCAGTGGCCGAGACAGCTCCTACGAGCAGTACTTC. The chain uses TRBV6-1 and TRBJ2-7; TRBD1 might be the D (5 bases). Germline V gene sequence: CDR1 MNHNS, CDR2 SASEGT. Trimming stripped 4 bases from V and 0 bases from J, with 10 bases between. CDR3 length equals 14 residues.

The chain's CDR3 is CASSLRRGEMNEKLFF. DNA for the CDR3: TGTGCCAGCAGCTTACGGAGGGGAGAAATGAATGAAAAACTGTTTTTT. The V gene is TRBV7-4, the J gene TRBJ1-4; the D gene is possibly TRBD1 (5 bases). CDR3 size: 16 residues. Germline lookup yields CDR1 SGHVT and CDR2 SQSDAQ. V was cut by 2 bases and J by 5 bases, with 15 bases left in between.

The chain couples TRBV2 to TRBJ2-7; a possible D gene is TRBD1 (5 bases). The CDR3 contains 12 residues. Germline CDR1 and CDR2: SNHLY and FYNNEI. V was pared by 10 bases and J by 7 bases, with 17 bases between. As DNA, the CDR3 is TGTGCCACCGCGACAGAGAGTTTTGAGCAGTACTTC. Translation: CATATESFEQYF.

This clonotype was detected a few times. This chain joins TRBV7-6 and TRBJ2-2; TRBD1 matches 8 bases. The germline CDR1 and CDR2 sequences are SGHVS and FNYEAQ. The CDR3 is made up of 17 amino acids. V lost 3 bases to trimming and J lost 2 bases; unmatched junction nucleotides: 8. The CDR3 sequence: CASSFPRTGINTGELFF. CDR3 coding DNA: TGTGCCAGCAGCTTTCCCCGGACAGGGATTAACACCGGGGAGCTGTTTTTT.